Sequencing of this T cell receptor (beta chain) was carried out in a study of PD-1 blockade in classical Hodgkin lymphoma. CDR1 and CDR2 from the germline V gene are MNHEY and SMNVEV (reference sequence). This CDR3 has 14 residues. V dropped 4 bases and J dropped 2 bases, with 10 bases sitting between them. On this clone: What it binds is not known.

Brentuximab vedotin exposure varied, and every patient relapsed after autologous stem cell transplantation. Study outcomes and limitations: Newly diagnosed patients reportedly trailed healthy donors in baseline TCR diversity. Individuals initiating nivolumab under 1 year after ASCT were excluded.

Using immunoSEQ multiplex PCR, the repertoire was profiled, and TCRdb retains in-frame clones only, with some absent. This sample has 90,000 to 95,000 clones; 89% occur once, and the top ten carry roughly 10%. The sequences come from peripheral blood mononuclear cells (PBMCs), collected before the second cycle of nivolumab. V gene TRBV27 combines with J gene TRBJ2-3; D is perhaps TRBD2 (5 bases). This TCR derives from a human donor with classical Hodgkin lymphoma. The chain's CDR3 is CASSSETTTDTQYF. For the CDR3, the DNA is TGTGCCAGCAGTTCCGAGACTACCACAGATACGCAGTATTTT.